Following are 11 T cell receptor beta chains from one sample sequenced in a study of T cells in Graves' hyperthyroidism and ophthalmopathy. Amplified TCR beta CDR3 regions came from RNA transcripts. HTBI primers were the set used in a first-round RT-PCR of the TCR CDR3. TCRdb re-called the multiplex PCR reads through MiXCR, storing one row per CDR3 protein. The sample includes approximately 150,000 distinct CDR3 sequences, just under 9.5% of them seen just once. Input material: blood. These receptors were obtained from a woman in her late teens or twenties with Graves' hyperthyroidism that later progressed to Graves' ophthalmopathy.

About this clonotype itself: A read error may be the cause here, since a much bigger clone is one base away. V and J are TRBV30 and TRBJ1-2; D might be TRBD1 (5 bases). CDR3 size: 11 residues. Germline CDR1 is GTSNPN and CDR2 is SVGIG (reference sequence). Trimming took off 8 bases at V and 8 bases at J, with 15 bases between the two ends. The CDR3 sequence is CAAHQGRGYTF. CDR3 nucleotides: TGTGCCGCACACCAGGGTCGGGGCTACACCTTC.

V gene TRBV30 combines with J gene TRBJ1-2; D perhaps matches TRBD1 (5 bases). This CDR3 spans 13 amino acids. Looked up from germline, CDR1 is GTSNPN and CDR2 is SVGIG (reference sequence). Between the trimmed V and J ends, which lost 8 bases and 4 bases, there was a span of 17 bases. The CDR3 here is CARALGAGYGYTF. The CDR3 region has the DNA TGTGCCAGGGCTCTAGGGGCCGGCTATGGCTACACCTTC. The full variable domain, completed using reference TRBV30 and TRBJ1-2, is SQTIHQWPATLVQPVGSPLSLECTVEGTSNPNLYWYRQAAGRGLQLLFYSVGIGQISSEVPQNLSASRPQDRQFILSSKKLLLSDSGFYLCARALGAGYGYTFGSGTRLTVV.

This clonotype was counted ten times or more. The CDR3 here is CATSRDGVAGWNEQFF. In DNA form, the CDR3 reads TGTGCCACCAGCAGAGATGGGGTAGCGGGGTGGAATGAGCAGTTCTTC. The rearrangement uses TRBV15 and TRBJ2-1; TRBD2 matches 8 bases. This CDR3 spans 16 amino acids. Germline loops: CDR1 LNHNV, CDR2 YYDKDF (reference sequence). The junction had 8 bases not matched to a gene; V was cut back by 0 bases and J by 7 bases.

This clonotype appeared a few times. The CDR3 DNA is TGCGCCAGCAGCCAAGGACAGGGGGCCGTAGGAGAGACCCAGTACTTC. Translated, it gives CASSQGQGAVGETQYF. The chain combines TRBV4-1 with TRBJ2-5; 10 bases match TRBD1. There are 16 residues in the CDR3. Trimming removed 1 base from V and 4 bases from J; junction bases left unmatched: 6. Germline values: CDR1 MGHRA, CDR2 YSYEKL.

This clonotype was seen ten or more times. The chain uses TRBV6-1 and TRBJ2-7; 11 bases line up with TRBD2. The CDR3 is made up of 15 amino acids. V was pared by 8 bases and J by 1 base, with 7 bases of the junction left unmatched. Germline V gene data show CDR1 as MNHNS and CDR2 as SASEGT. The CDR3 here is CASQVGTSGSYEQYF. DNA for the CDR3: TGTGCCAGCCAGGTGGGGACTAGCGGATCCTACGAGCAGTACTTC.

This clonotype was seen ten or more times. The V call is TRBV24-1, the J call TRBJ2-2, with D possibly matching TRBD1 (5 bases). V was clipped by 3 bases and J by 1 base, with 14 bases between them. CDR1 is KGHDR, CDR2 SFDVKD, per germline. This CDR3 contains 17 residues. The CDR3 sequence is CATSDIPRQRNTGELFF. The DNA for the CDR3 is TGTGCCACCAGTGATATCCCACGACAGAGGAACACCGGGGAGCTGTTTTTT.

At least ten counts were recorded for this clonotype. The V and J genes are TRBV6-2 or TRBV6-3 and TRBJ1-6; no clear D gene. The CDR3 length is 14 residues. Germline V lookup: CDR1 MNHEY, CDR2 SVGEGT. The V gene lost 8 bases and the J gene lost 0 bases, with 8 bases spanning the gap. DNA of the CDR3: TGTGCCAGCGGTAAAAGCTCCTATAATTCACCCCTCCACTTT. It translates to CASGKSSYNSPLHF.

There are many counts of this clonotype. CDR3 sequence (DNA): TGTGCCAGCAGCCAGGTCTGGGGAAATAATGAAAAACTGTTTTTT. Protein: CASSQVWGNNEKLFF. The chain joins TRBV3-1 to TRBJ1-4; D is uncertain. The CDR3 has 15 amino acids. The V gene lost 3 bases and the J gene lost 4 bases, with 12 bases spanning the gap. Germline V gene data show CDR1 as LGHDT and CDR2 as YNNKEL (reference sequence).

This clonotype was seen ten or more times. This rearrangement joins TRBV3-1 to TRBJ2-7; no clear D. The CDR3 has 11 residues. The germline gives CDR1 LGHDT, CDR2 YNNKEL (reference sequence). The V and J ends lost 1 base and 7 bases respectively, with 5 bases between them. The CDR3 nucleotides read TGTGCCAGCAGCCAAGTAGAGGAGCAGTACTTC. Its protein is CASSQVEEQYF.

This clonotype occurred many times. V and J are TRBV30 and TRBJ1-1, with D uncertain. CDR3 length equals 13 residues. Trimming left V 5 bases short and J 0 bases short, with 10 bases between. CDR1 GTSNPN and CDR2 SVGIG come from the germline V gene (reference sequence). DNA of the CDR3: TGTGCCTGGGCCTTGGGATTGAACACTGAAGCTTTCTTT. Translating gives CAWALGLNTEAFF. Together with reference TRBV30 and TRBJ1-1, the CDR3 gives the full variable domain: SQTIHQWPATLVQPVGSPLSLECTVEGTSNPNLYWYRQAAGRGLQLLFYSVGIGQISSEVPQNLSASRPQDRQFILSSKKLLLSDSGFYLCAWALGLNTEAFFGQGTRLTVV.

This clonotype was observed at least ten times. V and J are TRBV28 and TRBJ1-6, with 9 positions matching TRBD1. CDR3 size: 15 residues. Germline CDR1 and CDR2: MDHEN and SYDVKM. The V and J ends lost 4 bases and 10 bases, in that order; junction bases with no gene match: 8. CDR3: CASSSAGTGSSPLHF. CDR3 nucleotide sequence: TGTGCCAGCAGTTCGGCCGGGACAGGGAGCTCACCCCTCCACTTT.